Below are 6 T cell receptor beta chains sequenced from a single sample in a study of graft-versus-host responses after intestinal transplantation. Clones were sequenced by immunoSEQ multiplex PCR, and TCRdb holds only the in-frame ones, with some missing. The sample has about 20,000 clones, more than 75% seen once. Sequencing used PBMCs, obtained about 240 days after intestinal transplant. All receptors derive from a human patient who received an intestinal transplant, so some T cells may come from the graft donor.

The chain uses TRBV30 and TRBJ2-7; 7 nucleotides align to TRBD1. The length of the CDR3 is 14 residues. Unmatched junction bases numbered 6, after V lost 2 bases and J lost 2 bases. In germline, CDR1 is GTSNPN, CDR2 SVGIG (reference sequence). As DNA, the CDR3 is TGTGCCTGGAGTAGAGGGGGCAGCGCCTACGAGCAGTACTTC. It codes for CAWSRGGSAYEQYF.

Here the CDR3 reads CASSQKRKQGGYTF. CDR3 nucleotides: TGTGCCAGCAGCCAAAAGCGAAAACAGGGGGGCTACACCTTC. The V gene is TRBV4-2, the J gene TRBJ1-2, with 7 positions matching TRBD1. CDR3 length: 14 residues. Germline assignment: CDR1 LGHNA and CDR2 YNFKEQ. The V and J ends lost 2 bases and 8 bases, in that order; junction bases with no gene match: 8.

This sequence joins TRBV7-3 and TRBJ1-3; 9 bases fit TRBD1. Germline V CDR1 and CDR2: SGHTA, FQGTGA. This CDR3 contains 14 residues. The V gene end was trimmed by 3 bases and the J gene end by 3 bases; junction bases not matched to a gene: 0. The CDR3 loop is CASSLTGGGNTIYF. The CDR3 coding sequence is TGTGCCAGCAGCTTGACAGGGGGTGGAAACACCATATATTTT.

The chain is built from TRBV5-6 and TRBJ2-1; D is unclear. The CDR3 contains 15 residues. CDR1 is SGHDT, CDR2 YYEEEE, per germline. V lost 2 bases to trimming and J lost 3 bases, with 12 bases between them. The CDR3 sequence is CASSFVRTHYNEQFF. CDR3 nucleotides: TGTGCCAGCAGCTTTGTCAGGACCCACTACAATGAGCAGTTCTTC.

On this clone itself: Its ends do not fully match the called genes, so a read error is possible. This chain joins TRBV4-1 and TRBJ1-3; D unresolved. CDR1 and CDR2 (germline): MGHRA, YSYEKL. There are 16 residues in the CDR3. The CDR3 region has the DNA TGTGCCAGCAGCTTCGCGGACGGAAACTCTGGAAACACCATATATTTT. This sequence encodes CASSFADGNSGNTIYF.

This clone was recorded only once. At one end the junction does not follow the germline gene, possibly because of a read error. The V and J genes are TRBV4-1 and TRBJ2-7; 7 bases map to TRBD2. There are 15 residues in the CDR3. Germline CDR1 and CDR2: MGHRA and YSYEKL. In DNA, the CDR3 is TGTGCCAGCAGCCAAGACATTGGGGGGGCCTACGAGCAGTACTTC. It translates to CASSQDIGGAYEQYF.